The source of this T cell receptor (beta chain) is a study of T cells in Graves' hyperthyroidism and ophthalmopathy. Stable Graves' hyperthyroidism meant no ophthalmopathy progression within 18 months. Any patient presenting with uncontrolled infection, other autoimmune disease, pregnancy or lactation was left out. About 10 ml fresh peripheral blood yielded the PBMCs. This clonotype was detected ten times or more. Amplified TCR beta CDR3 regions derived from RNA transcripts. During a first-round RT-PCR of the TCR CDR3, the HTBI primer set was used. TCRdb re-derived calls from the multiplex PCR reads in MiXCR, one entry per CDR3 protein. Here the sample spans 750,000 to 950,000 distinct CDR3 sequences, 38% being singletons. CDR1 and CDR2 from the germline V gene are SGHVS and FQNEAQ. This CDR3 has 14 amino acids. Trimming left V 3 bases short and J 3 bases short, with 11 bases between.

The chain carries TRBV7-8 and TRBJ1-1, with D perhaps matching TRBD1 (5 bases). Sequenced sample: blood. The source is a man between 18 and 35 years old with Graves' hyperthyroidism. The CDR3 is CASSFGGWDTEAFF. The CDR3 DNA is TGTGCCAGCAGCTTTGGGGGGTGGGACACTGAAGCTTTCTTT.